This T cell receptor beta chain was sequenced during a study of T cells in women clearing cervical HPV infection. General study points: CIN3+ cases had significantly higher TCR repertoire richness than controls, but evenness did not differ.

Germline loops: CDR1 DFQATT, CDR2 SNEGSKA (reference sequence). The trim removed 5 bases at V and 5 bases at J, leaving 10 bases unmatched. CDR3 length: 15 residues. TCR beta CDR3 amplified by multiplex PCR from approximately 1,200 ng genomic DNA. The data were produced by immunoSEQ multiplex PCR, yet TCRdb's version contains in-frame clones alone and is incomplete. In total, the table holds approximately 17,000 clones. As concerns this clone: As yet, its antigen is unknown. The CDR3 goes on 3 residues after the read ends, and that part is filled in from the germline J gene.

The receptor's source is a woman between 18 and 69 years old with a cervical HPV16 infection that either progressed to CIN3+ or cleared (not recorded which). What was sequenced was blood buffy coat. This chain joins TRBV20-1 and TRBJ2-5; 11 positions match TRBD2. This chain's CDR3 is CSADPTSGARETQYF. The CDR3 bases that were read are TGCAGTGCTGACCCGACTAGCGGGGCCCGGGAGACC.